Each of the 10 T cell receptor beta chains below was sequenced from the same sample in a study of blood T cell repertoires in COVID-19. TCRdb's copy holds only in-frame clones and misses some; the assay was immunoSEQ multiplex PCR. The sample includes roughly 150,000 clones, 65% to 90% seen only once; the top ten take 9.8%. The sequenced sample consisted of peripheral blood. The receptors come from a woman aged 45-65 years with acute or convalescent COVID-19.

The chain joins TRBV5-1 to TRBJ2-3, with TRBD1 matching 7 bases. Losses at the gene ends were 6 bases for V and 2 bases for J; bases not matched to a gene: 3. There are 13 residues in the CDR3. Germline V gene sequence: CDR1 SGHRS, CDR2 YFSETQ. The CDR3 here is CASKTGFTDTQYF. Here the CDR3 DNA reads TGCGCCAGCAAGACAGGGTTCACAGATACGCAGTATTTT. The full variable domain, with the rest looked up from reference TRBV5-1 and TRBJ2-3, is KAGVTQTPRYLIKTRGQQVTLSCSPISGHRSVSWYQQTPGQGLQFLFEYFSETQRNKGNFPGRFSGRQFSNSRSEMNVSTLELGDSALYLCASKTGFTDTQYFGPGTRLTVL.

Comment on this clone: Other nucleotide sequences in the sample specify the same CDR3. The chain has TRBV12-3 or TRBV12-4 and TRBJ1-2; TRBD1 matches 9 bases. Trimming at V came to 3 bases and at J to 7 bases, leaving 0 bases not matched to a gene. The CDR3 is 12 amino acids. The CDR3 is CASSLGQGGYTF. The DNA for the CDR3 is TGTGCCAGCAGTTTGGGACAGGGTGGCTACACCTTC.

This clone was recorded once. The chain has TRBV11-2 and TRBJ2-7; TRBD2 agrees at 15 bases. The CDR3 is 14 residues long. J was trimmed by 6 bases and V by 5 bases; bases with no gene match: 2. The germline V gene encodes CDR1 SGHAT and CDR2 FQNNGV. The CDR3 loop is CASSAGLAGGEQYF. DNA of the CDR3: TGTGCCAGCAGCGCGGGACTAGCGGGGGGCGAGCAGTACTTC.

The chain joins TRBV30 to TRBJ1-6; no reliable D call. Trimming pared 4 bases from V and 7 bases from J, leaving 11 bases between. From germline, CDR1 is GTSNPN and CDR2 SVGIG (reference sequence). The length of the CDR3 is 13 residues. The CDR3 DNA reads as TGTGCCTGGACCTCTGCAGTAAATTCACCCCTCCACTTT. Translated: CAWTSAVNSPLHF.

This rearrangement joins TRBV6-2 or TRBV6-3 to TRBJ2-5; tentatively, D is TRBD2 (6 bases). This CDR3 region has 14 residues. Germline V lookup: CDR1 MNHEY, CDR2 SVGEGT. Trimming cost V 5 bases and J 8 bases, with 18 bases left between them. The CDR3 here is CASSPTGTPYTQYF. In nucleotides, the CDR3 is TGTGCCAGCAGTCCCACCGGGACTCCTTACACCCAGTACTTC.

The rearrangement links TRBV5-5 to TRBJ1-6, with 7 bases identical to TRBD1. Germline assignment: CDR1 SGHKS and CDR2 YYEKEE (reference sequence). V shed 4 bases, J shed 14 bases, and the junction held 12 bases outside the gene matches. This CDR3 has 14 amino acids. CDR3 protein: CASSQGGTVRALHF. CDR3 coding DNA: TGTGCCAGCAGCCAGGGGGGCACCGTTAGGGCCCTCCACTTT.

The gene calls are TRBV7-2 and TRBJ1-1; D may be TRBD1 (6 bases). The germline V gene has CDR1 SGHTA and CDR2 FQGNSA. The CDR3 sequence is 14 residues long. V was clipped by 5 bases and J by 1 base, with 11 bases between them. Here the CDR3 DNA reads TGTGCCAGCAGCCTACAGACAGGGAACACTGAAGCTTTCTTT. Translated, it gives CASSLQTGNTEAFF.

This chain links TRBV20-1 with TRBJ1-5; D gene uncertain. The germline V gene has CDR1 DFQATT and CDR2 SNEGSKA (reference sequence). This CDR3 has 14 amino acids. Trimming cost V 6 bases and J 0 bases, with 12 bases left between them. In DNA, the CDR3 is TGCAGTGCCAGTTCCGGGTATAGCAATCAGCCCCAGCATTTT. Its protein is CSASSGYSNQPQHF.

In the case of this clone: The same CDR3 arises from other DNA sequences in this sample as well. J is TRBJ1-3 and V is TRBV7-2; 8 nucleotides agree with TRBD1. V gave up 8 bases and J gave up 0 bases; unmatched junction bases: 3. Germline V lookup: CDR1 SGHTA, CDR2 FQGNSA. The CDR3 length is 14 residues. CDR3 amino acids: CASGQGNSGNTIYF. The CDR3, as DNA: TGTGCCAGCGGACAGGGTAACTCTGGAAACACCATATATTTT.

This chain links TRBV18 with TRBJ2-5; 7 positions agree with TRBD1. V shed 5 bases and J 5 bases; nucleotides not matched to a gene: 8. The CDR3 consists of 14 residues. Germline-derived CDR1 and CDR2 are KGHSH and LQKENI. In nucleotides, the CDR3 is TGTGCCAGCTCAGCCCAGGGGGTGGCGGAGACCCAGTACTTC. This sequence encodes CASSAQGVAETQYF.